The T cell receptor beta chain under discussion was sequenced for a study of CD8+ T cells in alopecia areata. Extraction of RNA preceded its reverse transcription into cDNA, which served as the sequencing template. TCRdb's table, derived via immunoSEQ multiplex PCR, lists solely in-frame clones and lacks some. The sample records roughly 140,000 clones, 51% being singletons. The CDR3 length is 15 residues. Between the trimmed V and J ends, which lost 7 bases and 6 bases, there was a span of 18 bases. Germline loops: CDR1 MGHDK, CDR2 SYGVNS. This clone was recorded only once. This specimen was CD4+ T cells sorted from blood, taken at week 0. This receptor was obtained from a human donor with alopecia areata. V and J are TRBV25-1 and TRBJ2-2, with D perhaps TRBD1 or TRBD2 (5 bases each). The CDR3 sequence: CASIPGAPLAGELFF. The CDR3 bases are TGTGCCAGCATCCCCGGGGCCCCTCTTGCCGGGGAGCTGTTTTTT.